The 17 T cell receptor beta chains below were found in one sample sequenced in a study of T cells in Graves' hyperthyroidism and ophthalmopathy. Using RNA transcripts as the source, TCR beta CDR3 regions were amplified. The HTBI primer set served for first-round RT-PCR of the TCR CDR3. TCRdb re-called the multiplex PCR reads with MiXCR, one entry per CDR3 protein. The sample has 400,000 to 600,000 distinct CDR3 sequences; roughly a sixth are singletons. Sequenced material: blood. The source of these receptors is a woman in her 30s with Graves' ophthalmopathy.

This clonotype was counted many times. The chain links TRBV24-1 to TRBJ2-5; TRBD1 aligns across 9 bases. The CDR3 sequence is 14 residues long. Germline V lookup: CDR1 KGHDR, CDR2 SFDVKD. Trimming cost V 9 bases and J 3 bases; bases outside gene matches: 7. CDR3 coding DNA: TGTGCCACCTGCCCAGGGACAGGGAAAGAGACCCAGTACTTC. Amino acid sequence: CATCPGTGKETQYF.

This clonotype was counted at least ten times. The V call is TRBV3-1, the J call TRBJ2-7; D gene ambiguous. Trimming took off 2 bases at V and 2 bases at J, with 10 bases between the two ends. The CDR3 loop spans 14 amino acids. Germline CDR1 and CDR2: LGHDT and YNNKEL (reference sequence). CDR3 sequence reads: CASSQIGTTYEQYF. CDR3 DNA sequence: TGTGCCAGCAGCCAAATAGGAACAACCTACGAGCAGTACTTC.

This clonotype was observed many times. This rearrangement joins TRBV27 to TRBJ2-1; D is undetermined. The CDR3 is 13 amino acids. V was pared by 3 bases and J by 6 bases, with 9 bases between. The germline CDR1 and CDR2 sequences are MNHEY and SMNVEV (reference sequence). DNA for the CDR3: TGTGCCAGCAGTTTTAGGTTTCGCAATGAGCAGTTCTTC. It yields the protein CASSFRFRNEQFF.

V and J are TRBV7-9 and TRBJ1-2, with no clear D. V gave up 4 bases and J gave up 3 bases, with 15 bases separating them. Germline V gives CDR1 SEHNR, CDR2 FQNEAQ (reference sequence). This CDR3 contains 15 residues. As DNA, the CDR3 is TGTGCCAGCAGCTCAAATAAGGGCGGGGACTATGGCTACACCTTC. It specifies CASSSNKGGDYGYTF.

This clonotype was detected ten times or more. This chain's CDR3 is CASSLTPRGENEQFF. The CDR3 bases are TGTGCCAGCAGTTTAACCCCTAGAGGGGAGAATGAGCAGTTCTTC. V usage is TRBV28 and J usage is TRBJ2-1; D possibly uses TRBD1 or TRBD2 (5 bases each). Trimming took 2 bases from V and 7 from J, leaving 15 bases between them. Germline assignment: CDR1 MDHEN and CDR2 SYDVKM. The CDR3 consists of 15 residues.

V is TRBV24-1 and J is TRBJ2-5; D gene ambiguous. The CDR3 runs to 15 residues. Trimming stripped 7 bases from V and 4 bases from J, with 18 bases between. Germline V gene lookup returns CDR1 KGHDR and CDR2 SFDVKD. The CDR3 DNA is TGTGCCACCAGCTCCGCCCCTGGGGTACGAGAGACCCAGTACTTC. This codes for CATSSAPGVRETQYF.

In DNA, the CDR3 is TGTGCCAGCAGCGTAGGGGGTCAGCGGGCCTACGAGCAGTACTTC. As protein: CASSVGGQRAYEQYF. V and J are TRBV9 and TRBJ2-7; tentative D call: TRBD2 (6 bases). Germline CDR1 is SGDLS and CDR2 is YYNGEE. V was cut by 0 bases and J by 2 bases, with 12 bases left in between. There are 15 residues in the CDR3.

This clonotype was recorded a few times. The chain has TRBV20-1 and TRBJ2-1; 15 bases are shared with TRBD2. V shed 5 bases, J shed 8 bases, and the junction held 13 bases outside the gene matches. Germline V CDR1 and CDR2: DFQATT, SNEGSKA (reference sequence). This CDR3 spans 17 amino acids. CDR3 sequence: CSAPGLAGGFRADEQFF. The CDR3 nucleotides read TGCAGTGCTCCCGGACTAGCGGGAGGGTTCCGTGCGGATGAGCAGTTCTTC.

This clonotype has at least ten counts. The gene calls are TRBV11-3 and TRBJ2-1; D is uncertain. CDR1 and CDR2 (germline): SGHNT, YENEEA. This CDR3 comprises 16 residues. Trimming took 5 bases from V and 5 from J, leaving 19 bases between them. Here the CDR3 DNA reads TGTGCCAGCAGCCCCCCTTGGCCTGCTTCTCACAATGAGCAGTTCTTC. This codes for CASSPPWPASHNEQFF. Looking up the rest from reference TRBV11-3 and TRBJ2-1 gives the full variable domain: EAGVVQSPRYKIIEKKQPVAFWCNPISGHNTLYWYLQNLGQGPELLIRYENEEAVDDSQLPKDRFSAERLKGVDSTLKIQPAELGDSAVYLCASSPPWPASHNEQFFGPGTRLTVL.

V usage is TRBV7-9 and J usage is TRBJ2-1; 7 nucleotides match TRBD1. The CDR3 consists of 15 residues. Looked up from germline, CDR1 is SEHNR and CDR2 is FQNEAQ (reference sequence). Losses at the gene ends were 5 bases for V and 5 bases for J; bases not matched to a gene: 9. The CDR3 is CASSPPTGIHNEQFF. The CDR3 region has the DNA TGTGCCAGCAGCCCGCCGACAGGGATCCACAATGAGCAGTTCTTC.

This clonotype was picked up many times. This chain connects TRBV2 to TRBJ1-2; the D is unclear. CDR3 length: 12 amino acids. The germline V gene has CDR1 SNHLY and CDR2 FYNNEI. V lost 1 base to trimming and J lost 9 bases, with 9 bases between them. The CDR3 sequence: CASSEGGESYTF. In DNA, the CDR3 is TGTGCCAGCAGTGAAGGCGGGGAGAGCTACACCTTC. The full variable domain, with the rest looked up from reference TRBV2 and TRBJ1-2, is EPEVTQTPSHQVTQMGQEVILRCVPISNHLYFYWYRQILGQKVEFLVSFYNNEISEKSEIFDDQFSVERPDGSNFTLKIRSTKLEDSAMYFCASSEGGESYTFGSGTRLTVV.

This rearrangement joins TRBV19 to TRBJ2-7; possibly TRBD2 for D (5 bases). Germline assignment: CDR1 LNHDA and CDR2 SQIVND (reference sequence). V was shortened by 3 bases and J by 0 bases, with 9 bases between the two germline ends. This CDR3 contains 14 residues. The CDR3 is CASSIRGSSYEQYF. The CDR3 nucleotides read TGTGCCAGTAGTATCCGGGGAAGCTCCTACGAGCAGTACTTC.

This clonotype was counted only a few times. J is TRBJ2-1 and V is TRBV19, with D possibly matching TRBD1 (6 bases). V lost 8 bases and J 10 bases, leaving 21 bases between the germline ends. The CDR3 contains 14 residues. CDR1 is LNHDA, CDR2 SQIVND, per germline (reference sequence). CDR3 loop: CASDSGAIIGEQFF. For the CDR3, the DNA is TGTGCCAGTGACTCAGGGGCCATTATTGGGGAGCAGTTCTTC.

This clonotype was counted ten times or more. This chain joins TRBV24-1 and TRBJ2-3, with D tentatively TRBD2 (5 bases). V lost 3 bases and J 9 bases, leaving 15 bases between the germline ends. Germline V gene data show CDR1 as KGHDR and CDR2 as SFDVKD. The CDR3 runs 14 residues. Here the CDR3 DNA reads TGTGCCACCAGTGATATTTTGCTGGGGAGAACGCAGTATTTT. This gives the protein CATSDILLGRTQYF.

This rearrangement joins TRBV6-5 to TRBJ2-2; a weak D match, TRBD1 (6 bases). Germline V gene sequence: CDR1 MNHEY, CDR2 SVGAGI. The CDR3 spans 17 residues. The ends were cut back, 2 bases at V and 5 bases at J, with 18 bases in the middle. CDR3 residues: CASSYPRDTQPTGELFF. The CDR3 DNA sequence: TGTGCCAGCAGTTACCCCCGGGACACTCAACCAACCGGGGAGCTGTTTTTT.

This clonotype appeared many times. This chain uses TRBV24-1 with TRBJ1-5; D is undetermined. The V and J ends lost 4 bases and 3 bases respectively, with 3 bases between them. CDR1 and CDR2 (germline): KGHDR, SFDVKD. This CDR3 comprises 12 residues. CDR3 sequence: CATSDDNQPQHF. Written as DNA, the CDR3 is TGTGCCACCAGTGACGACAATCAGCCCCAGCATTTT.

Ten or more counts support this clonotype. V is TRBV5-1 and J is TRBJ2-3; D is unresolved. This CDR3 has 14 residues. Trimming pared 1 base from V and 5 bases from J, leaving 11 bases between. Germline CDR1 is SGHRS and CDR2 is YFSETQ. The DNA of the CDR3 is TGCGCCAGCAGCTTGCGGTCAGTAGGAGATACGCAGTATTTT. It encodes CASSLRSVGDTQYF.